What follows describes a single T cell receptor beta chain. Its target is not known. This entry comes from a study of shared clonotypes between healthy human individuals. V was trimmed by 5 bases and J by 1 base, leaving 14 bases between them. The germline gives CDR1 MNHNY, CDR2 SVGAGI (reference sequence). The CDR3 sequence is 15 residues long. CD45RO-negative CD8 cells positively selected for CCR7 made up the naive population, which excluded terminally differentiated effector memory CD45RA+ cells. All participating donors were Caucasian adults from Nashville, Tennessee. Study results and limitations: Exclusively blood specimens were collected; tissue repertoires likely differ.

Genomic DNA belonging to each subset was distributed in equal measure over several immunoSEQ plates. This table comes from immunoSEQ multiplex PCR, and its TCRdb copy is limited to in-frame clones, with some not included. The data contain around 2,000,000 clones, about 93% of them seen just once; the ten biggest clones take up around 1.7%. The J gene is TRBJ1-1, the V gene TRBV6-6; D call uncertain. The clonotype was recovered from a man aged 18 to 29 in good health. Some clones in this sample may be carry-over from other donors' samples. Sequenced: naive CD8+ T cells from PBMCs. In DNA, the CDR3 is TGTGCCAGCAGTCACCCGGGCGGAAAGAACACTGAAGCTTTCTTT. This codes for CASSHPGGKNTEAFF.